The clone carrying this T cell receptor beta chain has a count of ten or more. This sample was included in a study of human T cells and chemical hapten exposure. TCRdb redid the calling of the RACE reads with MiXCR, one entry per CDR3 protein. The sample has 100,000 or so distinct CDR3 sequences; 9.3% are singletons. Germline CDR1 and CDR2: DFQATT and SNEGSKA (reference sequence). This CDR3 region has 14 residues. With V trimmed by 5 bases and J by 5 bases, 10 bases remained unmatched. As for time point: patch test 2, 6 weeks after DPC sensitization. Treatment indicated: therapeutic diphenylcyclopropenone sensitization with weekly scalp DPC.

The sample consisted of whole blood, taken in connection with sensitization to the hapten diphenylcyclopropenone (DPC). The clonotype was recovered from a woman aged 40 to 50 with alopecia areata. Some clones in this sample may be carry-over from other donors' samples. The gene calls are TRBV20-1 and TRBJ2-5; 8 nucleotides agree with TRBD1. The CDR3 DNA is TGCAGTGCTCCCAGACAGGGGACTTTTGAGACCCAGTACTTC. Encoded protein: CSAPRQGTFETQYF.